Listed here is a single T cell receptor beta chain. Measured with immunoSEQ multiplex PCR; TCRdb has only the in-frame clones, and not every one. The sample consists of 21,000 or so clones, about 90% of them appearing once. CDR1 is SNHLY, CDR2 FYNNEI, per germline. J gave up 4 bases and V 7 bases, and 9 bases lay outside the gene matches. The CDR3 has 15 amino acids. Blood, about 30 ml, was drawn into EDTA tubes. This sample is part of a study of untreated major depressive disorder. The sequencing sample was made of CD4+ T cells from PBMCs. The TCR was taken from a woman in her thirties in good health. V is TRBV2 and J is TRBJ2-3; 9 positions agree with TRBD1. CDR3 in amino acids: CASNPGQGAADTQYF. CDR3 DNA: TGTGCCAGCAACCCGGGACAGGGTGCAGCAGATACGCAGTATTTT. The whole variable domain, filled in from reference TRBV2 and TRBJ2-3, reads EPEVTQTPSHQVTQMGQEVILRCVPISNHLYFYWYRQILGQKVEFLVSFYNNEISEKSEIFDDQFSVERPDGSNFTLKIRSTKLEDSAMYFCASNPGQGAADTQYFGPGTRLTVL.